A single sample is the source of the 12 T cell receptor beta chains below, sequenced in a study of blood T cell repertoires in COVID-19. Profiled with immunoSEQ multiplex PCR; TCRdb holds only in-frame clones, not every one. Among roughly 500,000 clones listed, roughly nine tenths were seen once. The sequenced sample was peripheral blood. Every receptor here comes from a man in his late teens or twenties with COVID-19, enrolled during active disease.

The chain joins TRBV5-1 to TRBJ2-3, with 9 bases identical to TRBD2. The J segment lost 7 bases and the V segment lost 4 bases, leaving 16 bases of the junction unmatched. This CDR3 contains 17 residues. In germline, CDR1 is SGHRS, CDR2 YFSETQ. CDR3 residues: CASSPSLAGGGVNTQYF. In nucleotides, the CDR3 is TGCGCCAGCAGCCCCTCGTTGGCGGGGGGGGGCGTAAATACGCAGTATTTT.

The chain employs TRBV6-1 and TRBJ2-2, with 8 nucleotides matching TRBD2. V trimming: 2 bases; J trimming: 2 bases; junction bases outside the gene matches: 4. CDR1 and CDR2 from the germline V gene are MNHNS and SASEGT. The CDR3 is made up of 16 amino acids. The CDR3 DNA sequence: TGTGCCAGCAGTGAATTAGCGGGAAGAAACACCGGGGAGCTGTTTTTT. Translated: CASSELAGRNTGELFF.

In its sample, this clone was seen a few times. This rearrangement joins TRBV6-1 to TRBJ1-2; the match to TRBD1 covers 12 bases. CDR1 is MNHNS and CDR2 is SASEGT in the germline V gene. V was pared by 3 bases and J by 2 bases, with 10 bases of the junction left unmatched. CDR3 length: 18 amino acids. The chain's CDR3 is CASSDFGTGGRMNYGYTF. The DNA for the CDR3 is TGTGCCAGCAGTGATTTTGGGACAGGGGGCCGTATGAACTATGGCTACACCTTC.

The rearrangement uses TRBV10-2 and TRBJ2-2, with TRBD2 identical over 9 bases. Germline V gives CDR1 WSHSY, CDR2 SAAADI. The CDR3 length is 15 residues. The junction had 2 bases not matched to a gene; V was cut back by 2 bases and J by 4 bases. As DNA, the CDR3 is TGCGCCAGCAGTGAGAAGCGGGGGGTCACCGGGGAGCTGTTTTTT. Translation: CASSEKRGVTGELFF.

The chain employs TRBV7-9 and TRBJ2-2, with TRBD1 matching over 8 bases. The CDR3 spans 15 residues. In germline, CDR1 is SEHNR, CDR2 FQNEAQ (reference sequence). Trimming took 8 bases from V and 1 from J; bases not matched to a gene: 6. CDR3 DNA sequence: TGTGCCAGCGGAACCGGGACAGGGAACACCGGGGAGCTGTTTTTT. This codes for CASGTGTGNTGELFF.

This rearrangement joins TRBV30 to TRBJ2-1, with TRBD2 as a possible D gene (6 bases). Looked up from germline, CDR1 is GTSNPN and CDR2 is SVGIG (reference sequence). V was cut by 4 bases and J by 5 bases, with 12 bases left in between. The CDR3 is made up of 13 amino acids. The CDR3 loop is CAWKSGLNNEQFF. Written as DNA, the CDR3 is TGTGCCTGGAAGTCGGGACTCAACAATGAGCAGTTCTTC.

CDR3 coding DNA: TGTGCCAGCAGCATCCAAGGGAGAAATCAGCCCCAGCATTTT. The encoded protein is CASSIQGRNQPQHF. The chain uses TRBV13 and TRBJ1-5, with unresolved D. The CDR3 totals 14 residues. V was trimmed by 5 bases and J by 4 bases, leaving 12 bases between them. The V gene's germline CDR1 is PRHDT and CDR2 FYEKMQ (reference sequence). The complete variable domain, with remaining parts taken from reference TRBV13 and TRBJ1-5, reads AAGVIQSPRHLIKEKRETATLKCYPIPRHDTVYWYQQGPGQDPQFLISFYEKMQSDKGSIPDRFSAQQFSDYHSELNMSSLELGDSALYFCASSIQGRNQPQHFGDGTRLSIL.

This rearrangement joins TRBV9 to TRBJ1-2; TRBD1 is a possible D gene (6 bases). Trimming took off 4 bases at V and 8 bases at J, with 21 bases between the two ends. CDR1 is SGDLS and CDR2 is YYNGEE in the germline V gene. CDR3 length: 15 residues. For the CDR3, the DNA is TGTGCCAGCAGCCCGTATCAGGGGTTGCCAGGCGGCTACACCTTC. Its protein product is CASSPYQGLPGGYTF.

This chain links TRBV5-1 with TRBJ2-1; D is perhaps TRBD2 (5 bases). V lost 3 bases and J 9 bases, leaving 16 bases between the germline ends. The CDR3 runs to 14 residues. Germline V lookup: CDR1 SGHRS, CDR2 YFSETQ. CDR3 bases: TGCGCCAGCAGCTCGGGAATGGGAGAGGGTGAGCAGTTCTTC. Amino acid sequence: CASSSGMGEGEQFF. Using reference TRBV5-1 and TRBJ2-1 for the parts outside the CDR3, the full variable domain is KAGVTQTPRYLIKTRGQQVTLSCSPISGHRSVSWYQQTPGQGLQFLFEYFSETQRNKGNFPGRFSGRQFSNSRSEMNVSTLELGDSALYLCASSSGMGEGEQFFGPGTRLTVL.

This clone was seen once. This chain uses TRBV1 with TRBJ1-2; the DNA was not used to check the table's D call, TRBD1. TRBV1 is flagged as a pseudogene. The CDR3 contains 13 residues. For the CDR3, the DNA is TGCACCAGCAGCCCCCGCCAGGCCTATGGCTACACCTTC. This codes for CTSSPRQAYGYTF.

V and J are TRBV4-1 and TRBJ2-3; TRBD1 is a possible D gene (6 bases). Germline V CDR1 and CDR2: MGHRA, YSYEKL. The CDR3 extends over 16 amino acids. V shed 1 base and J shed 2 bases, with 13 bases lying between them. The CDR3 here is CASSQGLGAHTDTQYF. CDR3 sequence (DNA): TGCGCCAGCAGCCAAGGGTTGGGGGCCCACACAGATACGCAGTATTTT.

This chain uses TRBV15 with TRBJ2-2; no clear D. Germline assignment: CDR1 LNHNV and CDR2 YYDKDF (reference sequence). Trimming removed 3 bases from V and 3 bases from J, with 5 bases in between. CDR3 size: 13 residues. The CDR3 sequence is CATSSSDTGELFF. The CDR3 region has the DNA TGTGCCACCAGCAGTAGTGACACCGGGGAGCTGTTTTTT.